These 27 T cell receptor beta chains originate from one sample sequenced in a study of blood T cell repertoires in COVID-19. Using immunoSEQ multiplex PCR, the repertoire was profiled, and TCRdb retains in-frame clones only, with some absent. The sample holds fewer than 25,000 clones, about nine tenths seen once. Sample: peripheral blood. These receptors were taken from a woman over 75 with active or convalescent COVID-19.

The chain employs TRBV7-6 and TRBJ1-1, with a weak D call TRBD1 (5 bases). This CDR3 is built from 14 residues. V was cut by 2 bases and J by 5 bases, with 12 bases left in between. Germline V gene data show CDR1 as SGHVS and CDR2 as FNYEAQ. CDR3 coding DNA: TGTGCCAGCAGCTTAAGGGGCCGGGGGACTGAAGCTTTCTTT. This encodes CASSLRGRGTEAFF.

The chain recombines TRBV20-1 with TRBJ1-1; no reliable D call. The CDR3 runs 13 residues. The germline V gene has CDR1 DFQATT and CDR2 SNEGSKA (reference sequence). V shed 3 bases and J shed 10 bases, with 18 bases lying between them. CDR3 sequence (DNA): TGCAGTGCTAGTGGTAGCGGCAAGGTCGGAGCTTTCTTT. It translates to CSASGSGKVGAFF.

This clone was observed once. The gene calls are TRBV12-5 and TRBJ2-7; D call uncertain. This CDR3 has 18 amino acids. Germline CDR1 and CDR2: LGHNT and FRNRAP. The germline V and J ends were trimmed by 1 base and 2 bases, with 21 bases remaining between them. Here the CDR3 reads CASGLAKLSAGLTYEQYF. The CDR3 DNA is TGTGCTAGTGGTTTGGCGAAATTGTCGGCAGGTCTTACCTACGAGCAGTACTTC. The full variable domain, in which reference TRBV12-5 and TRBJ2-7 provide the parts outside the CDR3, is DARVTQTPRHKVTEMGQEVTMRCQPILGHNTVFWYRQTMMQGLELLAYFRNRAPLDDSGMPKDRFSAEMPDATLATLKIQPSEPRDSAVYFCASGLAKLSAGLTYEQYFGPGTRLTVT.

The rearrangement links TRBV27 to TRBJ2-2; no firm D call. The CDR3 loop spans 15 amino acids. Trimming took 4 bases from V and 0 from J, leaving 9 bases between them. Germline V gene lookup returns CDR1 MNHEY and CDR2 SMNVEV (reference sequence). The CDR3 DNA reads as TGTGCCAGCAGTTATTTCGAGCCGAACACCGGGGAGCTGTTTTTT. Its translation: CASSYFEPNTGELFF.

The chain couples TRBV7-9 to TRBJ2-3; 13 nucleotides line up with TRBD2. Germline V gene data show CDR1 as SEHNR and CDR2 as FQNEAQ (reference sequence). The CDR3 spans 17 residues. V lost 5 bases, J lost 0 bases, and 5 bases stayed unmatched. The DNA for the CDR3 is TGTGCCAGCAGCCCAGGACTAGCGGGGGCCAGCACAGATACGCAGTATTTT. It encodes CASSPGLAGASTDTQYF.

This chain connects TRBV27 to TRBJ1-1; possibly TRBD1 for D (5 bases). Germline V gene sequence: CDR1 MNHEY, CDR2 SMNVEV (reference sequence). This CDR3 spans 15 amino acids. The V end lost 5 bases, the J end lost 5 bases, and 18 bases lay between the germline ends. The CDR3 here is CASSRTIVGGTEAFF. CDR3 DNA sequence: TGTGCCAGCAGTCGCACCATTGTCGGGGGAACTGAAGCTTTCTTT.

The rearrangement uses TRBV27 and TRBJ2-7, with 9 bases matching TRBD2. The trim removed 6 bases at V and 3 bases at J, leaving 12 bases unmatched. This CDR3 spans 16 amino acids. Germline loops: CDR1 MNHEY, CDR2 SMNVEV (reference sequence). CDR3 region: CASSVILTSGNYEQYF. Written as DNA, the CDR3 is TGTGCCAGCAGCGTTATCCTGACTAGCGGAAACTACGAGCAGTACTTC.

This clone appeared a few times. The CDR3 region is CASRPDRGRRETQYF. The CDR3 DNA reads as TGTGCCAGCAGGCCCGACAGGGGGCGGAGGGAGACCCAGTACTTC. This rearrangement joins TRBV28 to TRBJ2-5; 10 nucleotides line up with TRBD1. Germline CDR1 and CDR2: MDHEN and SYDVKM. Trimming cost V 6 bases and J 5 bases; bases outside gene matches: 9. CDR3 length equals 15 residues.

The CDR3 nucleotides are TGTGCCAGCAGCACCCCCCGGACAGGGGAGGAGTACGAGCAGTACTTC. Encoded protein: CASSTPRTGEEYEQYF. The chain joins TRBV9 to TRBJ2-7, with 9 bases that match TRBD1. Looked up from germline, CDR1 is SGDLS and CDR2 is YYNGEE. Losses at the gene ends were 4 bases for V and 4 bases for J; bases not matched to a gene: 12. This CDR3 spans 16 amino acids.

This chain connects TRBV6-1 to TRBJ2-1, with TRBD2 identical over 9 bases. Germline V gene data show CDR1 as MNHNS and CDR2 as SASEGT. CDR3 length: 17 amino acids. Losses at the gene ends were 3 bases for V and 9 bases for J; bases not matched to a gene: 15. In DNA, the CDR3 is TGTGCCAGCAGTGATGTGGCGACTAGCGGAAGTTTTAGTGAGCAGTTCTTC. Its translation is CASSDVATSGSFSEQFF.

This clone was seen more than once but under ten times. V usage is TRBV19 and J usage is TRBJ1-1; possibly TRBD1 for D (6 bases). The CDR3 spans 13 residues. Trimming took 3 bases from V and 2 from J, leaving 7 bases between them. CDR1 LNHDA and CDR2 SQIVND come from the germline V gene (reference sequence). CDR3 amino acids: CASSMTGNTEAFF. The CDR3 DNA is TGTGCCAGTAGTATGACAGGCAACACTGAAGCTTTCTTT.

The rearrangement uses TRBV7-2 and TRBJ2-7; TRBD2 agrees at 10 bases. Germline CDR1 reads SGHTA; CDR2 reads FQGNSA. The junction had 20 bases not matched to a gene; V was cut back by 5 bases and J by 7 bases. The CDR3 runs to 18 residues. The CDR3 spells CASSLVSRGGTSAREQYF. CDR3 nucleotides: TGTGCCAGCAGCCTTGTCTCGCGTGGCGGGACTAGCGCTCGGGAGCAGTACTTC.

The CDR3 loop reads CASRQGGNSNQPQHF. Here the CDR3 DNA reads TGTGCCAGCAGACAGGGTGGAAATAGCAATCAGCCCCAGCATTTT. This chain uses TRBV6-5 with TRBJ1-5; D might be TRBD1 (6 bases). Germline V gives CDR1 MNHEY, CDR2 SVGAGI. Trimming removed 6 bases at V and 0 bases at J, with 12 bases between. The CDR3 runs to 15 residues.

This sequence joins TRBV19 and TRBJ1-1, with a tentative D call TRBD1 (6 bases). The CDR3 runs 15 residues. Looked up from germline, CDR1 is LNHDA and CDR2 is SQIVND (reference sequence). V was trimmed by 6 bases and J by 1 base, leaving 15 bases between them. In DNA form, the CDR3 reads TGTGCCAGTAGCCCAAGAGAGACAGGGAACACTGAAGCTTTCTTT. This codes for CASSPRETGNTEAFF.

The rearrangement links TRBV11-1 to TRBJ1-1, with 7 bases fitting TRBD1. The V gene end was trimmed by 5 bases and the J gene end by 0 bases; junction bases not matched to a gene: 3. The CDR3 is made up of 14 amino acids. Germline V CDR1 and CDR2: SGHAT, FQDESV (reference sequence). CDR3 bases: TGTGCCAGCAGCAAGGGACAGATGAACACTGAAGCTTTCTTT. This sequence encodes CASSKGQMNTEAFF.

CDR3: CASSLPYRLAGSTDTQYF. The CDR3 bases are TGTGCCAGCAGCTTACCTTATAGACTAGCGGGAAGCACAGATACGCAGTATTTT. The rearrangement joins TRBV7-9 to TRBJ2-3, with TRBD2 matching over 11 bases. The length of the CDR3 is 18 residues. Germline V gives CDR1 SEHNR, CDR2 FQNEAQ (reference sequence). V lost 2 bases, J lost 0 bases, and 7 bases stayed unmatched.

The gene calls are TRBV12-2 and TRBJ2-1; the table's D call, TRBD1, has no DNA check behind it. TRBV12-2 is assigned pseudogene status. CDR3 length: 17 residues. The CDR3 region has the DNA TGTGCAAGTCGCTCCAAAGGGACAGAAAGCTCCTACAATGAGCAGTTCTTC. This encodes CASRSKGTESSYNEQFF.

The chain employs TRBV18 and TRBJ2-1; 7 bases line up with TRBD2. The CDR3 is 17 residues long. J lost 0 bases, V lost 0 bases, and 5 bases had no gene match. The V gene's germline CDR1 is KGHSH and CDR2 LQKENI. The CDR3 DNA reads TGTGCCAGCTCACCACCACAGCGGGGCAGCTCCTACAATGAGCAGTTCTTC. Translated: CASSPPQRGSSYNEQFF.

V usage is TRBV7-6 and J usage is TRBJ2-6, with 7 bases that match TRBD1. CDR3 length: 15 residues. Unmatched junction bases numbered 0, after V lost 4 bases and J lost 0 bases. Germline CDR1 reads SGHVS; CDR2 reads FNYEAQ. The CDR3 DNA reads TGTGCCAGCAGCTCAGGGGGCTCTGGGGCCAACGTCCTGACTTTC. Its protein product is CASSSGGSGANVLTF.

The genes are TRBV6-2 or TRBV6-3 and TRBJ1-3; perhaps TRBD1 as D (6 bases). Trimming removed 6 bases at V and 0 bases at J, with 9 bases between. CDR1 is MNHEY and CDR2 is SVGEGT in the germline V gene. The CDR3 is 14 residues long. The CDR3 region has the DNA TGTGCCAGCAGCGGACAGTTCTCTGGAAACACCATATATTTT. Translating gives CASSGQFSGNTIYF.

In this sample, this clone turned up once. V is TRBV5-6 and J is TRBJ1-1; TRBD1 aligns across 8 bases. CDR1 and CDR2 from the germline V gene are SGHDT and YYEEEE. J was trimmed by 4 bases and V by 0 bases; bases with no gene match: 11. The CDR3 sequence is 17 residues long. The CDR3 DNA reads TGTGCCAGCAGCTTGGCCAGGGGGCGAGGTAGAAGCACTGAAGCTTTCTTT. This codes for CASSLARGRGRSTEAFF.

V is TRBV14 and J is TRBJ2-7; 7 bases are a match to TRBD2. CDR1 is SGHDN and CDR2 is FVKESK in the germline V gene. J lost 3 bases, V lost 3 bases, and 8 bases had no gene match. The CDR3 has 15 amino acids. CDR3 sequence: CASSQSEGLYYEQYF. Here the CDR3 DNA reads TGTGCCAGCAGCCAGTCCGAGGGACTATACTACGAGCAGTACTTC.

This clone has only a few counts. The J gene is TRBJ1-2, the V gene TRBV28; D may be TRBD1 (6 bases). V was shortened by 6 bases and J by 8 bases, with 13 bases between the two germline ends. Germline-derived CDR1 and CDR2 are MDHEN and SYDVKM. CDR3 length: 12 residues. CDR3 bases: TGTGCCAGCAGCCGAAGGGGGGGAGGCTACACCTTC. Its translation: CASSRRGGGYTF.

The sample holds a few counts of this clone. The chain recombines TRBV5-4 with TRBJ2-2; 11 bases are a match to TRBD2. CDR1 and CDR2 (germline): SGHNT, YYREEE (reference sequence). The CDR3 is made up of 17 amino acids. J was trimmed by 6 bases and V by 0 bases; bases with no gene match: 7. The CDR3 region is CASSLAASGRYSGELFF. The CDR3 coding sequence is TGTGCCAGCAGCTTGGCCGCTAGCGGGAGGTACTCCGGGGAGCTGTTTTTT.

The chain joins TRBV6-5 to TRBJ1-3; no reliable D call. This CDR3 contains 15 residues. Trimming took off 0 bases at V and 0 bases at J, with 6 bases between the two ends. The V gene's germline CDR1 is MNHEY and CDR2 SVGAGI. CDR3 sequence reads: CASSYSRVSGNTIYF. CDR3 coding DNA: TGTGCCAGCAGTTACTCGAGGGTCTCTGGAAACACCATATATTTT.

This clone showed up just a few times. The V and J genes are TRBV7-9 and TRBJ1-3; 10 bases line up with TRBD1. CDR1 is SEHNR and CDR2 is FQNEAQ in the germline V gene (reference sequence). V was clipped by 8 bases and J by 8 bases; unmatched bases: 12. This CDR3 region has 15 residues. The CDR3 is CASPGGGQGSDTIYF. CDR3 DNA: TGTGCCAGCCCAGGTGGGGGACAGGGGTCGGACACCATATATTTT.

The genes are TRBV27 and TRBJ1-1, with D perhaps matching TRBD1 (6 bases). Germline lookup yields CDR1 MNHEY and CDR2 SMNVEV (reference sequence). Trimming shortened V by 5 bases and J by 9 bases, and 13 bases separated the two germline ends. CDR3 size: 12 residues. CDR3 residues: CASSPPGHQAFF. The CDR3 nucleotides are TGTGCCAGCAGTCCCCCGGGACATCAAGCTTTCTTT.